The 13 T cell receptor beta chains below all came from one sample that was sequenced in a study of T cells after somatic rescue of genetic block. Method: immunoSEQ multiplex PCR; TCRdb's copy keeps in-frame clones and lacks some. This sample yields about 14,000 clones, of which approximately 79% are seen a single time; 20% to 25% belongs to the top ten. The sequenced material came from peripheral blood mononuclear cells (PBMCs). The receptors derive from a boy aged 10-17 years.

This clone has more than one count but fewer than ten. The chain has TRBV6-1 and TRBJ2-5, with 9 nucleotides matching TRBD2. The CDR3 totals 16 residues. The V and J ends lost 1 base and 8 bases, in that order; junction bases with no gene match: 11. Germline V CDR1 and CDR2: MNHNS, SASEGT. CDR3: CASSEDGAGGTGTQYF. In nucleotides, the CDR3 is TGTGCCAGCAGTGAAGATGGGGCGGGAGGGACCGGTACCCAGTACTTC.

This rearrangement joins TRBV7-3 to TRBJ2-3, with D perhaps TRBD1 (6 bases). The germline V and J ends were trimmed by 5 bases and 4 bases, with 25 bases remaining between them. Germline lookup yields CDR1 SGHTA and CDR2 FQGTGA. The CDR3 is 18 amino acids. CDR3 coding DNA: TGTGCCAGCAGCGACCCCCGGGACCAAGGAAGGGGGTCAGATACGCAGTATTTT. This codes for CASSDPRDQGRGSDTQYF.

The chain uses TRBV6-1 and TRBJ2-7; D unclear. The ends were cut back, 6 bases at V and 4 bases at J, with 13 bases in the middle. Germline CDR1 is MNHNS and CDR2 is SASEGT. This CDR3 comprises 13 residues. The CDR3 sequence is CASRSEVLYEQYF. The DNA of the CDR3 is TGTGCCAGCAGATCAGAGGTGCTTTACGAGCAGTACTTC.

In this sample, this clone turned up once. This chain joins TRBV18 and TRBJ1-3; a possible D gene is TRBD1 (5 bases). The V end lost 3 bases, the J end lost 0 bases, and 12 bases lay between the germline ends. CDR1 KGHSH and CDR2 LQKENI come from the germline V gene. The CDR3 runs to 16 residues. In DNA, the CDR3 is TGTGCCAGCTCACCCGTGGGGCAGGACTCTGGAAACACCATATATTTT. It is translated as CASSPVGQDSGNTIYF.

The chain has TRBV10-3 and TRBJ2-1; the D gene is possibly TRBD1 (5 bases). The V end lost 5 bases, the J end lost 8 bases, and 13 bases lay between the germline ends. The germline V gene encodes CDR1 ENHRY and CDR2 SYGVKD. The CDR3 length is 13 residues. The CDR3 sequence: CAISQLTGDEQFF. The CDR3 region has the DNA TGTGCCATCAGTCAACTAACAGGCGATGAGCAGTTCTTC.

This clone is labeled medium-sized. The V and J genes are TRBV9 and TRBJ2-7; TRBD2 agrees at 7 bases. The CDR3 has 15 amino acids. Germline values: CDR1 SGDLS, CDR2 YYNGEE. Unmatched junction bases numbered 6, after V lost 0 bases and J lost 3 bases. CDR3 residues: CASSVGGDYLYEQYF. CDR3 nucleotide sequence: TGTGCCAGCAGCGTAGGGGGGGACTACCTCTACGAGCAGTACTTC.

This chain joins TRBV7-3 and TRBJ2-2; perhaps D is TRBD1 or TRBD2 (6 bases each). The length of the CDR3 is 14 residues. Looked up from germline, CDR1 is SGHTA and CDR2 is FQGTGA. The V and J ends lost 8 bases and 4 bases respectively, with 14 bases between them. Here the CDR3 reads CASRGGQGTGELFF. CDR3 DNA sequence: TGTGCCAGCCGAGGGGGGCAGGGCACCGGGGAGCTGTTTTTT.

This chain links TRBV9 with TRBJ1-4; 7 bases agree with TRBD1. Trimming at V came to 5 bases and at J to 2 bases, leaving 6 bases not matched to a gene. The CDR3 consists of 15 residues. CDR1 is SGDLS and CDR2 is YYNGEE in the germline V gene. In DNA, the CDR3 is TGTGCCAGCAGTCGACAGGGTTTCACTAATGAAAAACTGTTTTTT. It yields the protein CASSRQGFTNEKLFF.

The V call is TRBV5-1, the J call TRBJ2-5; no definite D call. Per germline, CDR1 SGHRS and CDR2 YFSETQ. V shed 2 bases and J shed 4 bases, with 9 bases lying between them. CDR3 length: 13 amino acids. In DNA, the CDR3 is TGCGCCAGCAGCTTCCGGCAAGGAGAGACCCAGTACTTC. It specifies CASSFRQGETQYF.

J is TRBJ1-2 and V is TRBV13; 8 nucleotides align to TRBD1. The junction had 7 bases not matched to a gene; V was cut back by 1 base and J by 3 bases. The CDR3 contains 16 residues. Germline CDR1 reads PRHDT; CDR2 reads FYEKMQ (reference sequence). The CDR3 spells CASSLDGQGGDYGYTF. DNA of the CDR3: TGTGCCAGCAGCTTAGACGGACAGGGTGGGGACTATGGCTACACCTTC.

This clone was picked up one time. The chain joins TRBV7-9 to TRBJ1-4, with D maybe TRBD1 (6 bases). V shed 5 bases and J shed 2 bases, with 9 bases lying between them. Germline CDR1 is SEHNR and CDR2 is FQNEAQ (reference sequence). The CDR3 is made up of 14 amino acids. The CDR3 DNA sequence: TGTGCCAGCAGCCCAGGGGTGACTAATGAAAAACTGTTTTTT. It codes for CASSPGVTNEKLFF.

As to this clone: Other DNA sequences in the sample encode the same CDR3. The rearrangement links TRBV28 to TRBJ1-5; tentatively, D is TRBD1 (5 bases). V lost 6 bases to trimming and J lost 3 bases, with 12 bases between them. CDR3 length: 14 amino acids. Germline CDR1 MDHEN, CDR2 SYDVKM. This CDR3 is CASRTRQFNQPQHF. The DNA of the CDR3 is TGTGCCAGCAGGACTCGACAGTTCAATCAGCCCCAGCATTTT. Variable domain in full (rest from reference TRBV28 and TRBJ1-5): DVKVTQSSRYLVKRTGEKVFLECVQDMDHENMFWYRQDPGLGLRLIYFSYDVKMKEKGDIPEGYSVSREKKERFSLILESASTNQTSMYLCASRTRQFNQPQHFGDGTRLSIL.

The chain has TRBV4-2 and TRBJ1-5; 10 bases map to TRBD1. Germline CDR1 LGHNA, CDR2 YNFKEQ. The junction had 3 bases not matched to a gene; V was cut back by 2 bases and J by 5 bases. CDR3 length equals 15 residues. The CDR3 protein is CASSQTDRGDQPQHF. CDR3 DNA: TGTGCCAGCAGCCAAACGGACAGGGGGGATCAGCCCCAGCATTTT.